A single T cell receptor (beta chain) is shown here with its context. This CDR3 contains 13 residues. Germline assignment: CDR1 MNHEY and CDR2 SVGAGI. The ends lost 1 base at V and 7 bases at J; junction bases unmatched: 0. This sample was taken from a study of cytomegalovirus exposure and HLA in healthy donors. The PCR employed 60 Vbeta primers together with 13 Jbeta primers. Some clones are missing from TCRdb's copy, which holds only in-frame ones; the method was immunoSEQ multiplex PCR. The sample shows roughly 80,000 clones, around 70% of them seen only once. Material for sequencing was PBMCs. This receptor was obtained from a woman in her 50s in good health and CMV-seropositive. V is TRBV6-5 and J is TRBJ2-2, with 7 bases fitting TRBD2. The CDR3 sequence: CASSYWTSGELFF. The CDR3 DNA reads TGTGCCAGCAGTTACTGGACTAGCGGGGAGCTGTTTTTT.